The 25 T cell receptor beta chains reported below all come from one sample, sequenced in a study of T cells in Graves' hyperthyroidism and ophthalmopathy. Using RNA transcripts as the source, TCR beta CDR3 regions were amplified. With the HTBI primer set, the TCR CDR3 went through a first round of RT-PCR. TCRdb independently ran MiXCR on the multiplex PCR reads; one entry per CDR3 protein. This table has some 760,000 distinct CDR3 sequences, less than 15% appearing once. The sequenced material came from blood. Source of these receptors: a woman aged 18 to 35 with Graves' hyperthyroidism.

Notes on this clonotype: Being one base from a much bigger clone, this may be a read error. DNA of the CDR3: TGTGCCAGCAGCTCGGACAGTGGTTTCGACAATGAGCAGTTCTTC. It specifies CASSSDSGFDNEQFF. This sequence joins TRBV3-1 and TRBJ2-1; D might be TRBD1 (6 bases). CDR1 and CDR2 (germline): LGHDT, YNNKEL (reference sequence). This CDR3 contains 15 residues. V gave up 5 bases and J gave up 5 bases, with 16 bases separating them.

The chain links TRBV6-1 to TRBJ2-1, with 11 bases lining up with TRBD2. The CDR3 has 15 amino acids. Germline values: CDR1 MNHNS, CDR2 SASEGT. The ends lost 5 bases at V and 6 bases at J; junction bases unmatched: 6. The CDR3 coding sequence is TGTGCCAGCAGTATAGCGGGAGGGCCGGGCAATGAGCAGTTCTTC. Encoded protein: CASSIAGGPGNEQFF.

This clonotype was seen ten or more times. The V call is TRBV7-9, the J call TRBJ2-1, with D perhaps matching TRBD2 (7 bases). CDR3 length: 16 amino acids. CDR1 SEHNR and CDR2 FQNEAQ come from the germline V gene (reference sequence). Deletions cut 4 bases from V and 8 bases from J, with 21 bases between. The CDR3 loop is CASSSVGGARIYEQFF. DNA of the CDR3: TGTGCCAGCAGCTCAGTAGGGGGGGCGCGTATATATGAGCAGTTCTTC.

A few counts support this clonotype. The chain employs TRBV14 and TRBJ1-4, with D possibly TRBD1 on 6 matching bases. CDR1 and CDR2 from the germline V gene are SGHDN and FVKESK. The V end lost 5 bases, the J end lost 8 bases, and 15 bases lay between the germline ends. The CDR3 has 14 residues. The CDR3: CASSSLNRAEKLFF. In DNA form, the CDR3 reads TGTGCCAGCAGCTCCCTTAACAGGGCCGAAAAACTGTTTTTT.

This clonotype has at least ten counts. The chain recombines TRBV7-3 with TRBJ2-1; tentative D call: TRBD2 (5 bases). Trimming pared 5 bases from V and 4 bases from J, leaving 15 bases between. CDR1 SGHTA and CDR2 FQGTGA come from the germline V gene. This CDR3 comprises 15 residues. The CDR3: CASSESGLGYNEQFF. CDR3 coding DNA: TGTGCCAGCAGCGAGAGCGGCCTCGGGTACAATGAGCAGTTCTTC.

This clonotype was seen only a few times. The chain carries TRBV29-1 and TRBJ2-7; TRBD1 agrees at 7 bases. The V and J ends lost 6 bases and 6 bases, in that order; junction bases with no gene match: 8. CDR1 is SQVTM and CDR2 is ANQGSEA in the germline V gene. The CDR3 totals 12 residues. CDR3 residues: CSVDDRDSEQYF. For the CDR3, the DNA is TGCAGCGTAGATGACAGGGATTCCGAGCAGTACTTC.

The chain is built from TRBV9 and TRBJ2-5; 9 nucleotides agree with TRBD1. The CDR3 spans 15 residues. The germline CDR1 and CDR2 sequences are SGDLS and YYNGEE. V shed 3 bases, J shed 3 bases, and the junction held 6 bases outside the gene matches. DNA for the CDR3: TGTGCCAGCAGCGCCCCGGGACAGGGAAAAGAGACCCAGTACTTC. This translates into CASSAPGQGKETQYF.

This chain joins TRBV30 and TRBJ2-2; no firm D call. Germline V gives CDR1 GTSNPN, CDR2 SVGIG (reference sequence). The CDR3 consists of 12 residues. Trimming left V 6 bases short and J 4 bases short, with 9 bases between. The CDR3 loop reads CACALGTGELFF. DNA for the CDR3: TGTGCCTGCGCTCTAGGCACCGGGGAGCTGTTTTTT.

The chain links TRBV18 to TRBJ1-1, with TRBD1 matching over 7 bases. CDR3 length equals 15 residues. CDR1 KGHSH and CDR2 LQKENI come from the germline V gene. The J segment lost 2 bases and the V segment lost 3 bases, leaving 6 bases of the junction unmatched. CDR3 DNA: TGTGCCAGCTCACCCGACAGGGAACCCAACACTGAAGCTTTCTTT. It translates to CASSPDREPNTEAFF.

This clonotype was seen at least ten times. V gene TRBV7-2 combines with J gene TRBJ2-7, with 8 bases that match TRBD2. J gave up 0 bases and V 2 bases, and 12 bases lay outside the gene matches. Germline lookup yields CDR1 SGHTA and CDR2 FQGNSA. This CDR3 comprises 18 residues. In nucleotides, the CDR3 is TGTGCCAGCAGCTTATACTATACGGGAGGGCGAAGCTCCTACGAGCAGTACTTC. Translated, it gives CASSLYYTGGRSSYEQYF.

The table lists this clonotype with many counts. CDR3 amino acids: CSARVGRNYGYTF. The CDR3 bases are TGCAGTGCTAGGGTCGGACGGAACTATGGCTACACCTTC. The J gene is TRBJ1-2, the V gene TRBV20-1; D unclear. CDR1 DFQATT and CDR2 SNEGSKA come from the germline V gene (reference sequence). The CDR3 contains 13 residues. Trimming shortened V by 3 bases and J by 2 bases, and 10 bases separated the two germline ends.

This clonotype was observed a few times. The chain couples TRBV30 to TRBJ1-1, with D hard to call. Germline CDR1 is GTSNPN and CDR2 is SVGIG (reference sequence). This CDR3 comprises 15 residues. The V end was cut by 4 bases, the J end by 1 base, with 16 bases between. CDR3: CAWISRLSKNTEAFF. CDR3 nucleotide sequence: TGTGCCTGGATCAGTCGACTTAGCAAGAACACTGAAGCTTTCTTT.

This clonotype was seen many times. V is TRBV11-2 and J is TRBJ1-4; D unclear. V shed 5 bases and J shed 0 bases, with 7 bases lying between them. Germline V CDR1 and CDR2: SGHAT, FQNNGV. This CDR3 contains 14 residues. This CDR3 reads CASSQFATNEKLFF. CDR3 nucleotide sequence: TGTGCCAGCAGCCAATTTGCAACTAATGAAAAACTGTTTTTT.

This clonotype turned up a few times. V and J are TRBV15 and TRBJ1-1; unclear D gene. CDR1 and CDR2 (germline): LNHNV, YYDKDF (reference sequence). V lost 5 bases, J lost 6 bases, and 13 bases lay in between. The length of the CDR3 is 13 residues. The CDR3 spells CATSGNSKPEAFF. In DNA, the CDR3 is TGTGCCACCAGCGGTAATTCTAAACCTGAAGCTTTCTTT.

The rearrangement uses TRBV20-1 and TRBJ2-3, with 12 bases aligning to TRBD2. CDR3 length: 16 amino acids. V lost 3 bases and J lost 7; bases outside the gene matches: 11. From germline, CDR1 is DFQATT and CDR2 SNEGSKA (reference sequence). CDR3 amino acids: CSASPIQGLAGNTQYF. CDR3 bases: TGCAGTGCTAGCCCTATACAGGGACTAGCGGGTAATACGCAGTATTTT.

DNA for the CDR3: TGCAGCGTTTACCCGGGAGAAGAGACCCAGTACTTC. It translates to CSVYPGEETQYF. The chain recombines TRBV29-1 with TRBJ2-5; possible D gene TRBD2, 6 bases. Trimming left V 5 bases short and J 3 bases short, with 10 bases between. CDR1 is SQVTM, CDR2 ANQGSEA, per germline. The CDR3 length is 12 residues.

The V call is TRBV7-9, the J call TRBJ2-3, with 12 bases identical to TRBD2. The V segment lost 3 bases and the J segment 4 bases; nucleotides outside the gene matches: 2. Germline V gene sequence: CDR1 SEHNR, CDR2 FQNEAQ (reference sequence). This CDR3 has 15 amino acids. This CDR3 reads CASSFWTSGADTQYF. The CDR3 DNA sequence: TGTGCCAGCAGCTTCTGGACTAGCGGGGCAGATACGCAGTATTTT.

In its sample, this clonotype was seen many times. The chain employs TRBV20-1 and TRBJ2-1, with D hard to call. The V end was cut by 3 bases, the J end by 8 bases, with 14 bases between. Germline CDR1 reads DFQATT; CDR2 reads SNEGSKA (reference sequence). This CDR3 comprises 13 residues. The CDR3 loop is CSARSFPSHEQFF. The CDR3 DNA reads TGCAGTGCTAGGTCGTTCCCGAGCCATGAGCAGTTCTTC.

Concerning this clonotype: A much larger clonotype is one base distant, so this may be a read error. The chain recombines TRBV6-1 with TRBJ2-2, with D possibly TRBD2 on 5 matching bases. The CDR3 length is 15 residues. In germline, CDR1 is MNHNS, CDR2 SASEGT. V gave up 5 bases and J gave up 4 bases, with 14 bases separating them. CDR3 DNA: TGTGCCAGCAGTCCCGCCGGGATTGGCACCGGGGAGCTGTTTTTT. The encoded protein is CASSPAGIGTGELFF.

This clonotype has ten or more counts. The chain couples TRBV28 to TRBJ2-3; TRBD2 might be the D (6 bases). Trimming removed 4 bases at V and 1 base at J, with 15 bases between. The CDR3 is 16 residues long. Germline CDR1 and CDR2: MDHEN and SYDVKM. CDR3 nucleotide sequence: TGTGCCAGCAGTTACCCCATGGGACTTCGCACAGATACGCAGTATTTT. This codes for CASSYPMGLRTDTQYF.

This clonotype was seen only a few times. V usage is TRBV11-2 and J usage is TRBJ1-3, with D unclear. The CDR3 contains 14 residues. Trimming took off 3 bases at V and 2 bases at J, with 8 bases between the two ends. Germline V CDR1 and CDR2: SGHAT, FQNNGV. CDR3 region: CASSFHHTGNTIYF. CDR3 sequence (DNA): TGTGCCAGCAGCTTCCACCATACTGGAAACACCATATATTTT.

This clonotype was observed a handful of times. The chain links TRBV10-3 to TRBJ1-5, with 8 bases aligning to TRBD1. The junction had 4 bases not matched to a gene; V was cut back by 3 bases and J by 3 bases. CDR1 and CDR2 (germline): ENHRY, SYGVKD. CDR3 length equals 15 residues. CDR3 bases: TGTGCCATCAGTGACGGACAGGGAGACAATCAGCCCCAGCATTTT. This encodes CAISDGQGDNQPQHF.

This chain's CDR3 is CSVPPKTDRNEQFF. The CDR3, as DNA: TGCAGCGTTCCCCCGAAGACAGATCGAAACGAGCAGTTCTTC. The V gene is TRBV29-1, the J gene TRBJ2-1; a possible D gene is TRBD1 (5 bases). Germline lookup yields CDR1 SQVTM and CDR2 ANQGSEA. This CDR3 has 14 residues. Trimming took off 5 bases at V and 10 bases at J, with 21 bases between the two ends.

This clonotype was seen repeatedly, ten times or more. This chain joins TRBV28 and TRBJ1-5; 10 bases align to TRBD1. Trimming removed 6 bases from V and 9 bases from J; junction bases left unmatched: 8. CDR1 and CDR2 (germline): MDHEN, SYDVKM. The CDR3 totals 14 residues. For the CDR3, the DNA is TGTGCCAGCAGGCCCGACAGGGGGCTGCGGCCCCAGCATTTT. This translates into CASRPDRGLRPQHF.

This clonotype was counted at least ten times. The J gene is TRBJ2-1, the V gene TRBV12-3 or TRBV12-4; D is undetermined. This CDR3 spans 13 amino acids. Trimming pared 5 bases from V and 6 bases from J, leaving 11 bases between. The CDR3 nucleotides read TGTGCCAGCAGTCCCGATTCTCGCAATGAGCAGTTCTTC. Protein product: CASSPDSRNEQFF.